These 2 T cell receptor beta chains were all obtained from the same sample, sequenced in a study of regulatory T cells in long-lasting Graves disease. Time point here: newly diagnosed GD, antithyroid drugs for less than 3 months. RNA isolated from PBMCs was used to make the TCR library. Sequencing libraries for TCR beta were prepared with iRepertoire HTBI primers and Arm-PCR of CDR3 regions. Each CDR3 protein is one row after TCRdb ran MiXCR on the multiplex PCR reads. The data hold 500,000 to 700,000 distinct CDR3 sequences, with 16% observed a single time. Another study also made use of these data, one on T cells in Graves' hyperthyroidism and ophthalmopathy.

The source material was peripheral blood mononuclear cells (PBMCs), sampled at new diagnosis, from a patient treated with antithyroid drugs. The receptors shown here come from a woman under 40 with Graves disease.

The chain recombines TRBV5-1 with TRBJ2-7; 8 bases are shared with TRBD1. Germline-derived CDR1 and CDR2 are SGHRS and YFSETQ. After removal of 0 bases from V and 4 bases from J, the junction contained 6 bases not matched to a gene. This CDR3 comprises 15 residues. The CDR3 nucleotides read TGCGCCAGCAGCTTGGGGACACAGGGGGGATACGAGCAGTACTTC. Translation: CASSLGTQGGYEQYF. Drawing the rest from reference TRBV5-1 and TRBJ2-7, the complete variable domain is KAGVTQTPRYLIKTRGQQVTLSCSPISGHRSVSWYQQTPGQGLQFLFEYFSETQRNKGNFPGRFSGRQFSNSRSEMNVSTLELGDSALYLCASSLGTQGGYEQYFGPGTRLTVT.

The rearrangement uses TRBV6-5 and TRBJ1-2; the D gene is possibly TRBD1 (5 bases). Germline CDR1 is MNHEY and CDR2 is SVGAGI. The germline V and J ends were trimmed by 2 bases and 2 bases, with 9 bases remaining between them. The CDR3 totals 14 residues. The DNA of the CDR3 is TGTGCCAGCAGTTACGGGGGTACCAACTATGGCTACACCTTC. This translates into CASSYGGTNYGYTF.